Below are 16 T cell receptor beta chains sequenced from a single sample in a study of blood T cell repertoires in COVID-19. Generated by immunoSEQ multiplex PCR, the TCRdb table keeps only in-frame clones and is missing some. The table has 55,000 to 80,000 clones, about 80% seen once. The sequencing sample was made of peripheral blood. These receptor sequences come from a man aged 60 to 75 with COVID-19, enrolled during active disease.

J is TRBJ2-5 and V is TRBV29-1; possible D gene TRBD1, 6 bases. The CDR3 sequence is 12 residues long. CDR1 is SQVTM and CDR2 is ANQGSEA in the germline V gene. Trimming cost V 4 bases and J 1 base, with 7 bases left between them. The CDR3: CSVGQVQETQYF. In DNA form, the CDR3 reads TGCAGCGTTGGACAGGTCCAAGAGACCCAGTACTTC.

The rearrangement joins TRBV5-1 to TRBJ2-3; perhaps TRBD2 as D (5 bases). Germline values: CDR1 SGHRS, CDR2 YFSETQ. The V and J ends lost 4 bases and 4 bases respectively, with 10 bases between them. The CDR3 extends over 13 amino acids. This CDR3 reads CASSKDGADTQYF. The CDR3 DNA is TGCGCCAGCAGCAAGGACGGGGCAGATACGCAGTATTTT.

This clone was detected only a few times. This CDR3 is CASSQGLGYEQYF. The CDR3 nucleotides read TGCGCCAGCAGCCAAGGGCTCGGGTACGAGCAGTACTTC. The chain employs TRBV4-1 and TRBJ2-7; D remains unclear. Germline CDR1 MGHRA, CDR2 YSYEKL. Trimming took off 1 base at V and 4 bases at J, with 8 bases between the two ends. The CDR3 sequence is 13 residues long.

The chain employs TRBV10-3 and TRBJ1-1; D might be TRBD1 (5 bases). Germline V CDR1 and CDR2: ENHRY, SYGVKD. Trimming cost V 2 bases and J 8 bases, with 15 bases left between them. The CDR3 has 14 amino acids. The CDR3 protein is CAISEIGGEVEAFF. CDR3 in DNA: TGTGCCATCAGTGAGATTGGGGGGGAGGTGGAAGCTTTCTTT.

V is TRBV2 and J is TRBJ2-1; 8 positions match TRBD2. From germline, CDR1 is SNHLY and CDR2 FYNNEI. This CDR3 spans 17 amino acids. V lost 6 bases to trimming and J lost 2 bases; unmatched junction nucleotides: 12. The CDR3 DNA is TGTGCCAGCAGGAGATCAGGTAGCGGGGTTACCTACAATGAGCAGTTCTTC. This codes for CASRRSGSGVTYNEQFF.

The chain has TRBV2 and TRBJ2-5; 7 bases are shared with TRBD1. The CDR3 is 13 amino acids. Trimming took 6 bases from V and 4 from J; bases not matched to a gene: 5. Germline V gene data show CDR1 as SNHLY and CDR2 as FYNNEI. The CDR3 nucleotides read TGTGCCAGCAGCGACAGGGATGGAGAGACCCAGTACTTC. Its protein product is CASSDRDGETQYF.

This chain links TRBV3-1 (or the pseudogene TRBV3-2) with TRBJ1-6; TRBD1 agrees at 10 bases. CDR1 and CDR2 (germline): LGHDT, YNNKEL (reference sequence). The V gene end was trimmed by 4 bases and the J gene end by 9 bases; junction bases not matched to a gene: 6. The CDR3 runs to 15 residues. In DNA form, the CDR3 reads TGTGCCAGCAGCCTAGAGGACAGGGGGGGTTCACCCCTCCACTTT. Its translation is CASSLEDRGGSPLHF.

The rearrangement links TRBV6-1 to TRBJ2-5; D is uncertain. From germline, CDR1 is MNHNS and CDR2 SASEGT. Trimming pared 0 bases from V and 3 bases from J, leaving 8 bases between. The CDR3 runs 14 residues. CDR3 sequence: CASSEAWQKETQYF. Here the CDR3 DNA reads TGTGCCAGCAGTGAAGCTTGGCAGAAAGAGACCCAGTACTTC.

The chain carries TRBV11-2 and TRBJ2-1, with a tentative D call TRBD2 (5 bases). Looked up from germline, CDR1 is SGHAT and CDR2 is FQNNGV. The CDR3 totals 14 residues. The ends were cut back, 5 bases at V and 8 bases at J, with 16 bases in the middle. The CDR3 reads CASSRGGSLDEQFF. The CDR3 bases are TGTGCCAGCAGCCGAGGAGGTAGTTTAGATGAGCAGTTCTTC.

This sequence joins TRBV28 and TRBJ2-3, with D maybe TRBD1 (5 bases). CDR1 and CDR2 from the germline V gene are MDHEN and SYDVKM. The V gene lost 4 bases and the J gene lost 4 bases, with 15 bases spanning the gap. CDR3 size: 15 residues. As DNA, the CDR3 is TGTGCCAGCAGTTCCAGCAGGGTTCGGGCAGATACGCAGTATTTT. Amino acids: CASSSSRVRADTQYF.

The V call is TRBV10-2, the J call TRBJ2-7; possibly TRBD2 for D (6 bases). The CDR3 is 14 residues long. Germline V gene sequence: CDR1 WSHSY, CDR2 SAAADI. V lost 4 bases to trimming and J lost 2 bases, with 12 bases between them. CDR3 sequence reads: CASSVGRGAYEQYF. DNA of the CDR3: TGCGCCAGCAGTGTCGGGAGAGGGGCCTACGAGCAGTACTTC.

The genes are TRBV30 and TRBJ2-1; a weak D match, TRBD2 (7 bases). The germline V gene has CDR1 GTSNPN and CDR2 SVGIG (reference sequence). Trimming left V 5 bases short and J 8 bases short, with 13 bases between. The CDR3 runs 12 residues. CDR3 region: CAWVRGGHEQFF. CDR3 coding DNA: TGTGCCTGGGTGAGGGGGGGACATGAGCAGTTCTTC.

This chain connects TRBV30 to TRBJ2-7; 13 bases are a match to TRBD2. The germline CDR1 and CDR2 sequences are GTSNPN and SVGIG (reference sequence). V lost 2 bases to trimming and J lost 2 bases; unmatched junction nucleotides: 6. CDR3 size: 16 residues. CDR3 loop: CAWSSITSGGAYEQYF. DNA of the CDR3: TGTGCCTGGAGTTCGATCACTAGCGGGGGGGCCTACGAGCAGTACTTC.

This clone has a handful of counts. The J gene is TRBJ2-3, the V gene TRBV9; TRBD2 agrees at 7 bases. Per germline, CDR1 SGDLS and CDR2 YYNGEE. CDR3 length equals 16 residues. V was clipped by 0 bases and J by 4 bases; unmatched bases: 8. DNA for the CDR3: TGTGCCAGCAGCGTAGTTGGGACTATCCCTCCAGATACGCAGTATTTT. It codes for CASSVVGTIPPDTQYF.

This chain joins TRBV2 and TRBJ2-5; D is possibly TRBD2 (6 bases). V dropped 7 bases and J dropped 5 bases, with 11 bases sitting between them. This CDR3 comprises 12 residues. In germline, CDR1 is SNHLY, CDR2 FYNNEI. The CDR3, as DNA: TGTGCCAGCATGAGTAGCGGCGAGACCCAGTACTTC. It is translated as CASMSSGETQYF.

The chain recombines TRBV29-1 with TRBJ1-1; D remains unclear. The CDR3 loop spans 12 amino acids. V was pared by 7 bases and J by 1 base, with 10 bases between. CDR1 is SQVTM, CDR2 ANQGSEA, per germline. For the CDR3, the DNA is TGCAGCGCCCGAGGCGGGAACACTGAAGCTTTCTTT. Its protein product is CSARGGNTEAFF.